Below are 10 T cell receptor beta chains sequenced from a single sample in a study of cytomegalovirus exposure and HLA in healthy donors. PCR was performed using 60 Vbeta and 13 Jbeta primers. Measured with immunoSEQ multiplex PCR; TCRdb has only the in-frame clones, and not every one. The sample lists approximately 54,000 clones; about four fifths were seen once. The sequencing input was PBMCs. All receptors derive from a young woman in good health and CMV-seronegative.

This sequence joins TRBV30 and TRBJ1-2; possible D gene TRBD1, 5 bases. Germline V gives CDR1 GTSNPN, CDR2 SVGIG (reference sequence). The CDR3 contains 13 residues. Trimming left V 0 bases short and J 2 bases short, with 7 bases between. This chain's CDR3 is CAWSVQANYGYTF. The CDR3 DNA follows: TGTGCCTGGAGTGTACAGGCCAACTATGGCTACACCTTC.

This chain connects TRBV15 to TRBJ1-2; D might be TRBD1 (5 bases). This CDR3 spans 14 amino acids. CDR1 and CDR2 from the germline V gene are LNHNV and YYDKDF (reference sequence). Trimming removed 1 base from V and 4 bases from J, with 10 bases in between. As DNA, the CDR3 is TGTGCCACCAGCAGAGTGGGAGGGGTCTATGGCTACACCTTC. It specifies CATSRVGGVYGYTF.

In DNA, the CDR3 is TGTGCCAGTAGTATAGAGGGCCAGCCTCATCAGCCCCAGCATTTT. This sequence encodes CASSIEGQPHQPQHF. V is TRBV19 and J is TRBJ1-5; D uncertain. V was clipped by 0 bases and J by 5 bases, with 11 bases between them. The CDR3 length is 15 residues. Germline V gene data show CDR1 as LNHDA and CDR2 as SQIVND (reference sequence). The full variable domain, its missing parts supplied by reference TRBV19 and TRBJ1-5, is DGGITQSPKYLFRKEGQNVTLSCEQNLNHDAMYWYRQDPGQGLRLIYYSQIVNDFQKGDIAEGYSVSREKKESFPLTVTSAQKNPTAFYLCASSIEGQPHQPQHFGDGTRLSIL.

The J gene is TRBJ2-1, the V gene TRBV27; 7 bases are a match to TRBD2. There are 13 residues in the CDR3. The trim removed 4 bases at V and 9 bases at J, leaving 6 bases unmatched. CDR1 is MNHEY and CDR2 is SMNVEV in the germline V gene (reference sequence). CDR3 sequence: CASSWGGKGEQFF. The CDR3 DNA is TGTGCCAGCAGTTGGGGGGGGAAGGGTGAGCAGTTCTTC.

The rearrangement uses TRBV9 and TRBJ2-3; 10 positions match TRBD2. Germline CDR1 SGDLS, CDR2 YYNGEE. The CDR3 sequence is 16 residues long. With V trimmed by 4 bases and J by 2 bases, 7 bases remained unmatched. This chain's CDR3 is CASSLSGRDPTDTQYF. In DNA form, the CDR3 reads TGTGCCAGCAGCCTCAGCGGGAGGGACCCCACAGATACGCAGTATTTT.

The rearrangement joins TRBV5-1 to TRBJ2-3; TRBD1 agrees at 9 bases. The CDR3 loop spans 15 amino acids. V was clipped by 4 bases and J by 0 bases; unmatched bases: 3. CDR1 is SGHRS and CDR2 is YFSETQ in the germline V gene. The CDR3 region is CASSPGTGSTDTQYF. The CDR3 DNA reads as TGCGCCAGCAGCCCCGGGACAGGGAGCACAGATACGCAGTATTTT.

This sequence joins TRBV2 and TRBJ2-1; 7 positions match TRBD2. This CDR3 spans 12 amino acids. V lost 7 bases to trimming and J lost 8 bases; unmatched junction nucleotides: 5. From germline, CDR1 is SNHLY and CDR2 FYNNEI. The CDR3 DNA reads TGTGCCAGCACTGGGGGGGACCATGAGCAGTTCTTC. Translation gives CASTGGDHEQFF.

There are a few counts of this clone. V gene TRBV27 combines with J gene TRBJ2-7, with D perhaps TRBD2 (5 bases). CDR1 is MNHEY and CDR2 is SMNVEV in the germline V gene (reference sequence). Trimming shortened V by 9 bases and J by 5 bases, and 11 bases separated the two germline ends. The CDR3 extends over 11 amino acids. The CDR3 DNA reads as TGTGCCAGTGCCGAGGGCCACGAGCAGTACTTC. Its protein is CASAEGHEQYF.

This clone was found once. The chain has TRBV6-1 and TRBJ2-7; a weak D match, TRBD2 (7 bases). The germline V gene encodes CDR1 MNHNS and CDR2 SASEGT. The V and J ends lost 1 base and 3 bases respectively, with 16 bases between them. The length of the CDR3 is 16 residues. The CDR3 region has the DNA TGTGCCAGCAGTGAAGACCCTGCGGGGGCTGACTACGAGCAGTACTTC. It is translated as CASSEDPAGADYEQYF.

The J gene is TRBJ2-2, the V gene TRBV30, with 9 nucleotides matching TRBD2. CDR3 length equals 16 residues. Trimming cost V 1 base and J 3 bases; bases outside gene matches: 6. Germline values: CDR1 GTSNPN, CDR2 SVGIG (reference sequence). Written as DNA, the CDR3 is TGTGCCTGGAGTGCGCGCGGGAGGGTAGACACCGGGGAGCTGTTTTTT. Protein sequence: CAWSARGRVDTGELFF.